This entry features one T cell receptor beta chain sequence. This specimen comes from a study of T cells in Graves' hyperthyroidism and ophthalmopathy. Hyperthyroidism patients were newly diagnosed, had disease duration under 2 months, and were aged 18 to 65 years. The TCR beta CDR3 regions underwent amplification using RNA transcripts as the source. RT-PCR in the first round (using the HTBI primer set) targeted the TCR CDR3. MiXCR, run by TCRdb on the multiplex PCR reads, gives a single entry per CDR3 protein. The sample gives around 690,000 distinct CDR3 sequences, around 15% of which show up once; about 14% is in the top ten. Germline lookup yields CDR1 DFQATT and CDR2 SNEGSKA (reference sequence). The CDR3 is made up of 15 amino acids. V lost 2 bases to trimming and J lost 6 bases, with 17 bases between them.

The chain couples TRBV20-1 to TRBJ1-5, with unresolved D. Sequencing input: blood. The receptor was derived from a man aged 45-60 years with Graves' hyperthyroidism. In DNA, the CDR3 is TGCAGTGCTAGAATGCCGCGATCCCGGGGTCAGCCCCAGCATTTT. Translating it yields CSARMPRSRGQPQHF.